The source of this TCR beta chain is a study of CD8+CD57+ T cells in acquired aplastic anemia. About the study: Sorted CD4+ and CD8+ cells gave a mean 3.2 ug DNA, range roughly 0.2 to 27.4 ug.

Study results and limitations: No significant patient-versus-control difference appeared in CD8+ Simpson's diversity.

This CDR3 spans 13 amino acids. Trimming removed 7 bases from V and 4 bases from J, with 13 bases in between. From germline, CDR1 is LNHDA and CDR2 SQIVND (reference sequence). CDR3 and TCR beta VDJ profiling relied on genomic DNA as the template. TCRdb re-analysed the reads in MiXCR, keeping a single row per CDR3 protein. The sample lists 65,000 to 85,000 distinct CDR3 sequences; roughly half were seen once. In the case of this clonotype: Its antigen is undetermined.

This chain connects TRBV19 to TRBJ1-1; D gene unclear. The specimen was sorted CD4+, CD8+, or CD8+CD57+ T cells (not recorded which) from PBMCs. This clonotype was obtained from a human donor in good health, serving as a control. This chain's CDR3 is CASKGQSSTEAFF. CDR3 sequence (DNA): TGTGCCAGTAAAGGGCAATCTAGCACTGAAGCTTTCTTT.